These 5 T cell receptor beta chains were sequenced from one sample in a study of early T cells in non-severe SARS-CoV-2 infection (TCRdb year 2021). The library relied on 5' RACE. Sequencing was carried out with a NextSeq 500. Starting from the raw public reads, TCRdb applied fastp trimming at Q25, assembled clones with MiXCR and retained in-frame beta chains. Duplicate CDR3 protein sequences are folded into a single record with the most common DNA and genes. A total of tens of thousands of distinct CDR3 sequences appear in this sample, under 13% of them only once. The ten largest clones add up to 6.4% of the sample. Sequencing used whole blood. Source of these receptors: an adult who was a healthcare worker with PCR-confirmed SARS-CoV-2 infection or an uninfected control (not recorded which).

This clonotype has more than one count but fewer than ten. The J gene is TRBJ2-3, the V gene TRBV30; 8 nucleotides agree with TRBD2. There are 13 residues in the CDR3. Per germline, CDR1 GTSNPN and CDR2 SVGIG (reference sequence). The CDR3 DNA reads TGTGCTTCCGGGACTAGGAGCACAGATACGCAGTATTTT. This encodes CASGTRSTDTQYF.

The V gene is TRBV28, the J gene TRBJ1-1, with 10 nucleotides matching TRBD1. The CDR3 runs to 12 residues. V shed 5 bases, J shed 10 bases, and the junction held 4 bases outside the gene matches. Germline CDR1 and CDR2: MDHEN and SYDVKM. The CDR3 nucleotides read TGTGCCAGCAGTCTCCGGGACAGGGGAGCTTTCTTT. Its translation is CASSLRDRGAFF. The variable domain in full, completed from reference TRBV28 and TRBJ1-1, reads DVKVTQSSRYLVKRTGEKVFLECVQDMDHENMFWYRQDPGLGLRLIYFSYDVKMKEKGDIPEGYSVSREKKERFSLILESASTNQTSMYLCASSLRDRGAFFGQGTRLTVV.

This sequence joins TRBV10-3 and TRBJ2-5, with D unclear. CDR3 length equals 12 residues. Germline CDR1 ENHRY, CDR2 SYGVKD. Trimming cost V 4 bases and J 0 bases, with 3 bases left between them. In DNA form, the CDR3 reads TGTGCCATCAGTGCTAACCAAGAGACCCAGTACTTC. Translated, it gives CAISANQETQYF.

This clonotype was recorded many times. V is TRBV25-1 and J is TRBJ2-3; D ambiguous. Germline CDR1 is MGHDK and CDR2 is SYGVNS. The CDR3 is made up of 14 amino acids. V was pared by 10 bases and J by 5 bases, with 19 bases between. The CDR3 nucleotides are TGTGCCATCTCGGGCCCCGGAGCGAGAGATACGCAGTATTTT. As protein: CAISGPGARDTQYF.

This clonotype was recorded at least ten times. This chain joins TRBV7-2 and TRBJ2-7; 11 nucleotides agree with TRBD2. Trimming took 5 bases from V and 0 from J; bases not matched to a gene: 3. Germline CDR1 and CDR2: SGHTA and FQGNSA. This CDR3 comprises 15 residues. The DNA for the CDR3 is TGTGCCAGCAGCCTACTAGCGGGAGACTCCTACGAGCAGTACTTC. It specifies CASSLLAGDSYEQYF.